This TCR beta chain originates from a study of early T cells in non-severe SARS-CoV-2 infection. Study context: The authors sequenced bulk RNA from unsorted whole blood, leaving chains unpaired. Study-level results: A preference for anti-spike CD8 responses marked VDJdb matching, which missed private and CD4 specificities.

A remark on this clonotype: Its target is unknown.

The protocol attached unique molecular identifiers to individual cDNA molecules. Each CDR3 protein is one row after TCRdb ran MiXCR on the 5' RACE reads. Among tens of thousands of distinct CDR3 sequences listed, 9.5% to 15% were seen once. The CDR3 totals 13 residues. Trimming took 4 bases from V and 7 from J, leaving 10 bases between them. Germline CDR1 is SGHTA and CDR2 is FQGNSA. The sequence was obtained from an adult who was a healthcare worker with PCR-confirmed SARS-CoV-2 infection or an uninfected control (not recorded which). The sample in question was whole blood, obtained at baseline. This rearrangement joins TRBV7-2 to TRBJ2-2; D uncertain. The CDR3 DNA reads as TGTGCCAGCAGCTCCTACAGAGGCGGGGAGCTGTTTTTT. It is translated as CASSSYRGGELFF.